This T cell receptor beta chain was documented in a study of control samples from healthy donors and cancer patients. Turning to this clone: One end of the junction fails to match germline, which may point to a read error.

Method: immunoSEQ multiplex PCR; TCRdb's copy keeps in-frame clones and lacks some. This sample has approximately 150,000 clones, with 88% found just once. Sequencing was carried out using blood. The receptor's source is a man aged 18-30 years in good health.

The chain's CDR3 is CASSYRDIGHELF. The CDR3, as DNA: TGTGCCAGCAGTTACCGGGACATCGGACACGAACTTTTT. The chain recombines TRBV12-3 or TRBV12-4 with TRBJ2-2; tentatively, D is TRBD1 (6 bases). The CDR3 consists of 13 residues.